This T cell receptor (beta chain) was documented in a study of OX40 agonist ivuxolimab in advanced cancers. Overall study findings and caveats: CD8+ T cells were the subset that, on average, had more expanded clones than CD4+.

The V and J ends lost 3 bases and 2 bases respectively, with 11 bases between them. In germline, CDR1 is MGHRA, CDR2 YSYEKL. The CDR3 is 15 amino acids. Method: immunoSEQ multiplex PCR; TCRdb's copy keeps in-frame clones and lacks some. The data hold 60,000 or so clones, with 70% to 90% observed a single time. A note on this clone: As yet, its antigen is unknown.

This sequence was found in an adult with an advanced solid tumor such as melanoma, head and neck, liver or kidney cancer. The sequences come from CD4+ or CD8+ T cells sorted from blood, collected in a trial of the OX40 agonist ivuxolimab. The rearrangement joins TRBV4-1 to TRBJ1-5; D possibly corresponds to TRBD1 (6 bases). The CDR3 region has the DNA TGCGCCAGCAGCCAGCAACAGGGAGGCAATCAGCCCCAGCATTTT. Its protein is CASSQQQGGNQPQHF.